Listed below are T cell receptor beta chains from one sample, sequenced in a study of T-cell reconstitution after alpha-beta-depleted transplantation in children. TCRdb re-called the PCR reads with MiXCR, one entry per CDR3 protein. The data show approximately 240,000 distinct CDR3 sequences, roughly 10% seen once. Sequenced material: PBMCs, taken before TCRalphabeta/CD19-depleted stem cell transplant. Every receptor here comes from a child under three years old with acute myeloid leukemia, due to receive a stem cell transplant. CDR3s include the opening cysteine and the closing phenylalanine or tryptophan. The D gene is left open where the match is weak. Size is stated for part of the rows, as once, few or many counts, or as a class when the clone is expanded.

V: TRBV5-1
J: TRBJ2-5
D: NA
size: NA
DNA: TGCGCCAGCAGCTTGGGGGACATCTGGGAGACCCAGTACTTC
CDR3: CASSLGDIWETQYF

V: TRBV10-3
J: TRBJ2-7
D: NA
size: many
DNA: TGTGCCATCAGTGAGCGGGCCTCGTACGAGCAGTACTTC
CDR3: CAISERASYEQYF

V: TRBV7-3
J: TRBJ2-3
D: NA
size: many
DNA: TGTGCCAGCAGCTTAGGCCTCGAGAGGGGGACAGATACGCAGTATTTT
CDR3: CASSLGLERGTDTQYF

V: TRBV7-6
J: TRBJ2-5
D: NA
size: many
DNA: TGTGCCAGCAGCTTAGGAAGGGTCGTCGAGACCCAGTACTTC
CDR3: CASSLGRVVETQYF

V: TRBV9
J: TRBJ2-7
D: TRBD1
size: many
DNA: TGTGCCAGCAGCAAAGGGACAGGCTACACCTACGAGCAGTACTTC
CDR3: CASSKGTGYTYEQYF

V: TRBV5-1
J: TRBJ2-3
D: NA
size: many
DNA: TGCGCCAGCAGGACAGGCGGGAGTCCAGATACGCAGTATTTT
CDR3: CASRTGGSPDTQYF

V: TRBV7-2
J: TRBJ1-1
D: NA
size: many
DNA: TGTGCCAGCAGCTTCGGGACAACTGAAGCTTTCTTT
CDR3: CASSFGTTEAFF

V: TRBV7-2
J: TRBJ1-2
D: NA
size: few
DNA: TGTGCCAGCAGCTTAGGGTCGTGGGCTGGCTACACCTTC
CDR3: CASSLGSWAGYTF

V: TRBV28
J: TRBJ1-3
D: NA
size: many
DNA: TGTGCCAGCAGTTTAATCGGGACGGGGGGAAACACCATATATTTT
CDR3: CASSLIGTGGNTIYF

V: TRBV4-1
J: TRBJ1-2
D: NA
size: many
DNA: TGCGCCAGCAGCCCTAGGACAGCTAACTATGGCTACACCTTC
CDR3: CASSPRTANYGYTF

V: TRBV12-5
J: TRBJ2-1
D: NA
size: many
DNA: TGTGCTAGTGGTTTCCTTCAGGGGCCCCTCTTATACAATGAGCAGTTCTTC
CDR3: CASGFLQGPLLYNEQFF

V: TRBV7-9
J: TRBJ2-2
D: NA
size: many
DNA: TGTGCCAGCAGCTTAGAGACAAACACCGGGGAGCTGTTTTTT
CDR3: CASSLETNTGELFF

V: TRBV29-1
J: TRBJ1-1
D: NA
size: many
DNA: TGCAGCGTCCGTGGAGTGAACACTGAAGCTTTCTTT
CDR3: CSVRGVNTEAFF

V: TRBV3-1
J: TRBJ1-2
D: NA
size: many
DNA: TGTGCCAGCAGCCGCCAGGGGTATGGCTACACCTTC
CDR3: CASSRQGYGYTF

V: TRBV25-1
J: TRBJ1-1
D: TRBD1
size: many
DNA: TGTGCCAGCAGTGGATCTCCGGGACAGAGAGGAAAAACTGAAGCTTTCTTT
CDR3: CASSGSPGQRGKTEAFF

V: TRBV20-1
J: TRBJ1-5
D: NA
size: many
DNA: TGCAGTGCCGTACTATCAGGTCGGCGCCTGAGCAATCAGCCCCAGCATTTT
CDR3: CSAVLSGRRLSNQPQHF